The clone carrying this TCR beta chain was observed once. TCRdb's copy holds only in-frame clones and misses some; the assay was immunoSEQ multiplex PCR. The sample has 15,000 to 20,000 clones; about 85% are singletons. The data originate from a study of PD-L1 blockade in urothelial cancer. Between the trimmed V and J ends, which lost 2 bases and 2 bases, there was a span of 10 bases. Germline loops: CDR1 SGHKS, CDR2 YYEKEE (reference sequence). This CDR3 contains 14 residues. Per patient, between 1 and 8 samples were collected at pretreatment and on-treatment time points. The chain uses TRBV5-5 and TRBJ2-5; TRBD1 might be the D (5 bases). The TCR originated in a man aged 50-59 years with urothelial cancer. Specimen: PBMCs, collected around atezolizumab (anti-PD-L1) treatment. This CDR3 reads CASSFRQMQETQYF. The CDR3 coding sequence is TGTGCCAGCAGCTTCAGACAGATGCAAGAGACCCAGTACTTC.